This paragraph covers one T cell receptor beta chain sequence. The antigen remains unidentified. This sample was taken from a study of cytomegalovirus exposure and HLA in healthy donors. Vbeta (60) and Jbeta (13) primers were used in the PCR. Clones were read by immunoSEQ multiplex PCR, and TCRdb kept only the in-frame ones, dropping some. The sample gives roughly 180,000 clones, around 77% of which show up once; 1.5% to 2% is in the top ten. Trimming shortened V by 5 bases and J by 2 bases, and 14 bases separated the two germline ends. CDR1 SGHAT and CDR2 FQDESV come from the germline V gene (reference sequence). The CDR3 loop spans 15 amino acids. Study-level points and caveats: Cytomegalovirus status was reportedly diagnosed by the classifier with high specificity and sensitivity. Later, an analysis showed that TCR beta chains associated with HLA were more clonally expanded than others that were equally common.

The receptor's source is a woman aged 25 to 39 in good health and CMV-seronegative. Sequencing was done on a sample of PBMCs. The rearrangement links TRBV11-1 to TRBJ2-3, with D tentatively TRBD1 (6 bases). The chain's CDR3 is CASSLGGQPTDTQYF. The CDR3 DNA is TGTGCCAGCAGCCTAGGGGGACAACCCACAGATACGCAGTATTTT.